The clone carrying this T cell receptor (beta chain) showed up just a few times. The antigen is unknown. The data belong to a study of response to subunit inactivated influenza vaccine. Points from the study as a whole: Authors proposed each seasonal influenza vaccination draws in few new T cells.

TCRdb reprocessed the RT-PCR reads with MiXCR, giving one entry per CDR3 protein. This sample has 250,000 to 350,000 distinct CDR3 sequences, with approximately 21% found just once. Looked up from germline, CDR1 is LGHDT and CDR2 is YNNKEL (reference sequence). This CDR3 region has 11 residues. Between the trimmed V and J ends, which lost 2 bases and 15 bases, there was a span of 11 bases. The sequence was collected from a man aged 45 to 70 who received an inactivated influenza vaccine. Sequencing used PBMCs from blood, obtained about 20 months after vaccination. This sequence joins TRBV3-1 and TRBJ2-1; a possible D gene is TRBD2 (7 bases). CDR3 in DNA: TGTGCCAGCAGCCAAAGGGGGGGGCGGTTCTTC. It yields the protein CASSQRGGRFF.